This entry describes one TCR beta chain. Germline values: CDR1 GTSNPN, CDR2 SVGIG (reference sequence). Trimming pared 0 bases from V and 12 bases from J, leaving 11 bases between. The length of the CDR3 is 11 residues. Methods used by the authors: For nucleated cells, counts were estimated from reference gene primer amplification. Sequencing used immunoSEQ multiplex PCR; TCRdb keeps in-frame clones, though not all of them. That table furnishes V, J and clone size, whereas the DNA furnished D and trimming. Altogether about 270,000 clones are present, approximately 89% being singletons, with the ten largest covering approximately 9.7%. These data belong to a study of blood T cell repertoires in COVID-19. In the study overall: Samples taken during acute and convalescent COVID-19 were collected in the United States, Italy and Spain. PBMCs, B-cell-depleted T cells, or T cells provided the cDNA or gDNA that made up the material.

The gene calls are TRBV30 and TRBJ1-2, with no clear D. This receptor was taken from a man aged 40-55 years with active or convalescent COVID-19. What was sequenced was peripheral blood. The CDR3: CAWSVDLQNTF. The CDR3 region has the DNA TGTGCCTGGAGTGTAGACTTACAAAACACCTTC.